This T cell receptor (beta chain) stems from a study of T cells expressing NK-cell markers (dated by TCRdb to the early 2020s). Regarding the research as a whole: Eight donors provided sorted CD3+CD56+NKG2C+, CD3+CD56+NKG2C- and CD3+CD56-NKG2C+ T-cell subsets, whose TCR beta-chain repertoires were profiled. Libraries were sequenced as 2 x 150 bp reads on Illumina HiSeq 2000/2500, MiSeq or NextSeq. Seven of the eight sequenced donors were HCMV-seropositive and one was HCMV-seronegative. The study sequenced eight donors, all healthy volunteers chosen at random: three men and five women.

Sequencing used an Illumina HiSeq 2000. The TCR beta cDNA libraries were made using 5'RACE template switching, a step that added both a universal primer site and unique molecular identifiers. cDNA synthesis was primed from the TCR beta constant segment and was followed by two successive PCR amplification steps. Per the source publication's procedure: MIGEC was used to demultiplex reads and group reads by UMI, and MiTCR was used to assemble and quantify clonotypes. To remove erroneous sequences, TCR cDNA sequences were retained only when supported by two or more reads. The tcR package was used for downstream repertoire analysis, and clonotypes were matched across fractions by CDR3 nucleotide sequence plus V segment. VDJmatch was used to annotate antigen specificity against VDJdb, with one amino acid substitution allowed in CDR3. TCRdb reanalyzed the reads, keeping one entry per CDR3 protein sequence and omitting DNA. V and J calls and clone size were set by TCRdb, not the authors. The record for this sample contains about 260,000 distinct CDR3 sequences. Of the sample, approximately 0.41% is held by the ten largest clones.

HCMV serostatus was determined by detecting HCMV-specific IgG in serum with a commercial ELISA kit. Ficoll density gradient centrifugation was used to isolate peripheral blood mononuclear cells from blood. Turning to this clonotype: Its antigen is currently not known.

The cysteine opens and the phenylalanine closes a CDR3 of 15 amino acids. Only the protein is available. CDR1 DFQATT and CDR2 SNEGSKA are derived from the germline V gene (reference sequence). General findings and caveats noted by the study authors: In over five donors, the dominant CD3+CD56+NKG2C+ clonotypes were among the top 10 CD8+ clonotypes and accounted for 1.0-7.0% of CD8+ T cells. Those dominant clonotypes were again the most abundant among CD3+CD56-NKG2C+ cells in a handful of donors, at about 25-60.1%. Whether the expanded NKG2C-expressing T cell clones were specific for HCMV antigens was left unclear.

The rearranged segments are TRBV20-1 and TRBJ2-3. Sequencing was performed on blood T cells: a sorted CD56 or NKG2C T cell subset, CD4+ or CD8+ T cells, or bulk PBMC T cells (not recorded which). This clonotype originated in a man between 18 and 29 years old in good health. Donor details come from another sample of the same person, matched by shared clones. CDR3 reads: CSARKSVGYTDTQYF.